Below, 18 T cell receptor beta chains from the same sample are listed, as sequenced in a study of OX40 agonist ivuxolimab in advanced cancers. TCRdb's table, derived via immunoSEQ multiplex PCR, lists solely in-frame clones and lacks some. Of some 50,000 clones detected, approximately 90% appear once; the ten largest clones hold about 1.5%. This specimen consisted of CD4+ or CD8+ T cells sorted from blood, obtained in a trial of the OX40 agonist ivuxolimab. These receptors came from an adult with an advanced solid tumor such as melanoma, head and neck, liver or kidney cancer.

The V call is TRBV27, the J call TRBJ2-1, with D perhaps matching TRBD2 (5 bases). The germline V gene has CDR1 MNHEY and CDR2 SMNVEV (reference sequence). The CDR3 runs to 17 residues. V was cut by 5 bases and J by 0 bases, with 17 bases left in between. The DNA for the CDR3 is TGTGCCAGCAGTCCTCAACCCGGACTGGCCTCCTACAATGAGCAGTTCTTC. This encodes CASSPQPGLASYNEQFF.

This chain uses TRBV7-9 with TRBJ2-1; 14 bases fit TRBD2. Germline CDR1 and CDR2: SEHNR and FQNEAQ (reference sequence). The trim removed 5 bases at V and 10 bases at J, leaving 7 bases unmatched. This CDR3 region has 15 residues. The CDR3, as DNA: TGTGCCAGCAGCCCGACTAGCGGGGGGGCCGGGGAGCAGTTCTTC. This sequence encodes CASSPTSGGAGEQFF.

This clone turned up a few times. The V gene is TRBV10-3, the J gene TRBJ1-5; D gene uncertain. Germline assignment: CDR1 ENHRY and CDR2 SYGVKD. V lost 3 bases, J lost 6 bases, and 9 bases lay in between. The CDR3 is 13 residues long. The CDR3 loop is CAISDEVGQPQHF. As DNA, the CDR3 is TGTGCCATCAGTGATGAGGTTGGTCAGCCCCAGCATTTT.

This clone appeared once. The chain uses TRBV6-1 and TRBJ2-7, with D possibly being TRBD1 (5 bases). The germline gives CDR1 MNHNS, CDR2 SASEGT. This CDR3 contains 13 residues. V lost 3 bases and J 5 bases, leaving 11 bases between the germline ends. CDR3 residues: CASSERRAHEQYF. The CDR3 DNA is TGTGCCAGCAGTGAGCGCAGGGCCCACGAGCAGTACTTC.

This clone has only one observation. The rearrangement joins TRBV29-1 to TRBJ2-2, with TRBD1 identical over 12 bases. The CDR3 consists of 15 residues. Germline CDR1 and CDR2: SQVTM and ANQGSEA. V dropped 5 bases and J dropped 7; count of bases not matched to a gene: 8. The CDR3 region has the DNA TGCAGCGTTCCCGGGACAGGGGGCTCGGGCGGGGAGCTGTTTTTT. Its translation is CSVPGTGGSGGELFF.

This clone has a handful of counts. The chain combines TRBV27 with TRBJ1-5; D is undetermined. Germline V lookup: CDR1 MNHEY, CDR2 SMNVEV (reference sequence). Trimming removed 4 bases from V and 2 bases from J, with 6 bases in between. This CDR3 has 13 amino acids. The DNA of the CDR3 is TGTGCCAGCAGTTACTCGGGCAATCAGCCCCAGCATTTT. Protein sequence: CASSYSGNQPQHF.

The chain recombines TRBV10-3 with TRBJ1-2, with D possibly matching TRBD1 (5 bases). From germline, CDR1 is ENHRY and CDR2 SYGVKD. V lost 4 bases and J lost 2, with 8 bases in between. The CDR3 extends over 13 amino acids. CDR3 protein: CAISAPGNYGYTF. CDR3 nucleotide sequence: TGTGCCATCAGTGCCCCAGGGAACTATGGCTACACCTTC.

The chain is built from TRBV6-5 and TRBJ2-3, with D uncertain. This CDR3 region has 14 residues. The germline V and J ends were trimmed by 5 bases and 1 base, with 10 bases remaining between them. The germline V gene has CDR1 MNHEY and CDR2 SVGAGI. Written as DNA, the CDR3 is TGTGCCAGCAGTCCCGATGGGGGCACAGATACGCAGTATTTT. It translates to CASSPDGGTDTQYF.

Here the CDR3 DNA reads TGTGCCAGCAGCCCCCCCGGACTAGCGGGAATAGAGACCCAGTACTTC. Translating it yields CASSPPGLAGIETQYF. The chain joins TRBV5-4 to TRBJ2-5, with 12 nucleotides matching TRBD2. J was trimmed by 4 bases and V by 4 bases; bases with no gene match: 8. The CDR3 runs to 16 residues. CDR1 is SGHNT and CDR2 is YYREEE in the germline V gene (reference sequence). Full variable domain (missing parts from reference TRBV5-4 and TRBJ2-5): ETGVTQSPTHLIKTRGQQVTLRCSSQSGHNTVSWYQQALGQGPQFIFQYYREEENGRGNFPPRFSGLQFPNYSSELNVNALELDDSALYLCASSPPGLAGIETQYFGPGTRLLVL.

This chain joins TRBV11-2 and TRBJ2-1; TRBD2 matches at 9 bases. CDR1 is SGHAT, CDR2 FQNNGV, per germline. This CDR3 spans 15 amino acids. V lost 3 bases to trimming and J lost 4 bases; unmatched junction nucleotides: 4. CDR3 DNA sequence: TGTGCCAGCAGCTTGGAGGCGGGAGGGTACAATGAGCAGTTCTTC. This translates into CASSLEAGGYNEQFF.

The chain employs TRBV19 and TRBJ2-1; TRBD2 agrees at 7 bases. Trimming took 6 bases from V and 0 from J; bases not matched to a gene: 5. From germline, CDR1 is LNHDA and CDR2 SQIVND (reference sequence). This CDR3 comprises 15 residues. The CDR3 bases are TGTGCCAGTAGCCCCGGGAGGAGCTCCTACAATGAGCAGTTCTTC. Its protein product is CASSPGRSSYNEQFF.

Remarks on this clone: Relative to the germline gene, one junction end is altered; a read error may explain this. CDR3 loop: CASSLPPAYGQYF. DNA for the CDR3: TGTGCCAGCAGCTTGCCGCCTGCCTACGGGCAGTACTTC. V gene TRBV7-9 combines with J gene TRBJ2-7; no firm D call. This CDR3 comprises 13 residues. Germline V lookup: CDR1 SEHNR, CDR2 FQNEAQ (reference sequence).

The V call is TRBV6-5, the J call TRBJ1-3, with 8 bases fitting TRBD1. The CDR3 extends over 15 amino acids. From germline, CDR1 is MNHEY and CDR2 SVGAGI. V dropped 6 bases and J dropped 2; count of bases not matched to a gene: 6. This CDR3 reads CASSVATGAGNTIYF. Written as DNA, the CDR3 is TGTGCCAGCAGCGTCGCGACAGGGGCTGGAAACACCATATATTTT.

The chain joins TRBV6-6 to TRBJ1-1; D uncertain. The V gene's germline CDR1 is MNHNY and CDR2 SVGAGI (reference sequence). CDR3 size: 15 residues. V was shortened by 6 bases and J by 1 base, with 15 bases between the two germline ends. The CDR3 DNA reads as TGTGCCAGCAGCAAGGGATACCGGACGAACACTGAAGCTTTCTTT. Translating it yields CASSKGYRTNTEAFF.

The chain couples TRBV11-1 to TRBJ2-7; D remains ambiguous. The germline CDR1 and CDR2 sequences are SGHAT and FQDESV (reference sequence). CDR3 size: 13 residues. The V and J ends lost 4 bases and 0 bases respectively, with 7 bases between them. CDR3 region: CASSSQSSYEQYF. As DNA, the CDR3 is TGTGCCAGCAGCTCCCAGAGCTCCTACGAGCAGTACTTC.

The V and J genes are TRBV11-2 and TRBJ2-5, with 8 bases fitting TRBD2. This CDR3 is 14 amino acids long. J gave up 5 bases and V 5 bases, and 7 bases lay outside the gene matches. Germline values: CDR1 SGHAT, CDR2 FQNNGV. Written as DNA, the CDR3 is TGTGCCAGCAGCAGGCGGGGGGAAGGGGAGACCCAGTACTTC. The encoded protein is CASSRRGEGETQYF. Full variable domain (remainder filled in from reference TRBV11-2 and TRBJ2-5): EAGVAQSPRYKIIEKRQSVAFWCNPISGHATLYWYQQILGQGPKLLIQFQNNGVVDDSQLPKDRFSAERLKGVDSTLKIQPAKLEDSAVYLCASSRRGEGETQYFGPGTRLLVL.

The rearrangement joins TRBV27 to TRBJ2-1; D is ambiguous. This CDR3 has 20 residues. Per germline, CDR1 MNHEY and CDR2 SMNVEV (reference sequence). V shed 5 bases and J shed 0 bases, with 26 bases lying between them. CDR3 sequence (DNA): TGTGCCAGCAGTCTCCAGGCGGACGCTGCCCTGCTTAGCTCCTACAATGAGCAGTTCTTC. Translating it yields CASSLQADAALLSSYNEQFF.

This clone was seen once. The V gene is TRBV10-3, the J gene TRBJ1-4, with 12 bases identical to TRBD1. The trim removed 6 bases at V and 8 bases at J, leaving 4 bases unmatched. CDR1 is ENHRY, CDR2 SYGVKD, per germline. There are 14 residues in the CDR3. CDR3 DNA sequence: TGTGCCATCAGCCCGGGACAGGGGGCCGAAAAACTGTTTTTT. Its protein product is CAISPGQGAEKLFF.